This entry describes one TCR beta chain. The antigen remains undetermined. This specimen belongs to a study of T cell responses to AZD1222 COVID-19 vaccine. Study outcomes and limitations: The sample set comprised mostly white British donors with more females, and clonal diversity was possibly underestimated. Two AZD1222 administrations were followed by greater Spike-specific TCR breadth and depth.

The germline V gene encodes CDR1 LGHNA and CDR2 YSLEER. The CDR3 spans 16 residues. Germline trimming cut 1 base from V and 5 bases from J; bases unmatched to any gene: 7. Assay: immunoSEQ multiplex PCR; the TCRdb copy retains only in-frame clones and omits some. The sample lists roughly 58,000 clones, roughly nine tenths seen once, with roughly 6% in the top ten. The origin of this receptor is an adult who received the AZD1222 COVID-19 vaccine. The sequencing used peripheral blood, collected 28 days after the second AZD1222 dose. This chain uses TRBV4-3 with TRBJ2-2; TRBD2 agrees at 7 bases. CDR3 amino acids: CASSQGGGRVTGELFF. The DNA for the CDR3 is TGCGCCAGCAGCCAAGGTGGTGGGAGGGTGACCGGGGAGCTGTTTTTT.